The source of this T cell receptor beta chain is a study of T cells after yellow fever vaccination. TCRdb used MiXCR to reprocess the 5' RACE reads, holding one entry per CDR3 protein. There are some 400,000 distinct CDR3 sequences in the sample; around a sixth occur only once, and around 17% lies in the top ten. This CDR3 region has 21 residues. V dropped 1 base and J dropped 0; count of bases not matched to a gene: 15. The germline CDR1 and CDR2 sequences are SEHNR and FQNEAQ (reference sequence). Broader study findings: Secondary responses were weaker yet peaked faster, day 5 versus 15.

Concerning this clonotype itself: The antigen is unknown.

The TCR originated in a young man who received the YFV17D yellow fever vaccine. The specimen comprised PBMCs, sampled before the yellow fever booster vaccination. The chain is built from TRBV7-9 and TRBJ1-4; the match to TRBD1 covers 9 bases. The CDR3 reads CASSLDRWGDRDRPTNEKLFF. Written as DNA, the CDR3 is TGTGCCAGCAGCTTAGATCGTTGGGGGGACAGGGATCGTCCAACTAATGAAAAACTGTTTTTT.